Sequencing of this T cell receptor beta chain was carried out in a study of CD8 T cells in Susac syndrome. The RNA input was roughly 0.45 to 1 ug, and it was reverse transcribed with random hexamers. An immunoSEQ multiplex PCR amplified TCR beta CDR3 over 54 Vbeta and 13 Jbeta. TCRdb passed the immunoSEQ multiplex PCR reads through MiXCR, listing each CDR3 protein once. The sample lists about 80,000 distinct CDR3 sequences, approximately 94% seen once, with approximately 0.26% in the top ten. The T cells that were sequenced for TCR beta were CD8+ and CD4+ cells from blood. Isolation of CD8+ and CD4+ T cells was performed negatively, whereas enrichment of TEMRA cells was done by FACS. This CDR3 region has 15 residues. The V and J ends lost 4 bases and 0 bases respectively, with 11 bases between them. Germline CDR1 is SGDLS and CDR2 is YYNGEE.

The rearrangement uses TRBV9 and TRBJ2-1; D not certain. The TCR was taken from a human donor in good health. Sequencing was carried out using CD8+ T cells from PBMCs. This CDR3 reads CASSKQRSSYNEQFF. For the CDR3, the DNA is TGTGCCAGCAGCAAGCAGAGGAGCTCCTACAATGAGCAGTTCTTC.